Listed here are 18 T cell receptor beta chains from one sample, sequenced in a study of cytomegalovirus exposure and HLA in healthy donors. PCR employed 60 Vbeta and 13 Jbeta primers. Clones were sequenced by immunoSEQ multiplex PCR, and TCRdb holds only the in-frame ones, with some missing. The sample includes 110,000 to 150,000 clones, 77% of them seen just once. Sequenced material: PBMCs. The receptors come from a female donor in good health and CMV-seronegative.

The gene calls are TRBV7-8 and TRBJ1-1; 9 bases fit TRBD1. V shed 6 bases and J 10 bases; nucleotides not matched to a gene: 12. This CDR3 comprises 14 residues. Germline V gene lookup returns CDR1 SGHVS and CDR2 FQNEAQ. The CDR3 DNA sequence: TGTGCCAGCAGAAGTGCCGGGACAGGGCACGGAGCTTTCTTT. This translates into CASRSAGTGHGAFF. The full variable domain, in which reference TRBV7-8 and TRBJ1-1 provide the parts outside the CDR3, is GAGVSQSPRYKVAKRGQDVALRCDPISGHVSLFWYQQALGQGPEFLTYFQNEAQLDKSGLPSDRFFAERPEGSVSTLKIQRTQQEDSAVYLCASRSAGTGHGAFFGQGTRLTVV.

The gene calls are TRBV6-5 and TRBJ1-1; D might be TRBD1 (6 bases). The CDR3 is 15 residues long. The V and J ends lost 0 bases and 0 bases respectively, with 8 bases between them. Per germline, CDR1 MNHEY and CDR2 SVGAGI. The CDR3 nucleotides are TGTGCCAGCAGTTACTCGACAGGCATGAACACTGAAGCTTTCTTT. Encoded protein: CASSYSTGMNTEAFF.

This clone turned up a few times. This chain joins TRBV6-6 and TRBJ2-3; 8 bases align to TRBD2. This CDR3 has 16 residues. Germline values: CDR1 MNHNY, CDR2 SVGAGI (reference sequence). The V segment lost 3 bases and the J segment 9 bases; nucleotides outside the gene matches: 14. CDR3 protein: CASSYWLAGSGGTQYF. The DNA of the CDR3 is TGTGCCAGCAGTTATTGGCTAGCGGGTTCCGGGGGCACGCAGTATTTT.

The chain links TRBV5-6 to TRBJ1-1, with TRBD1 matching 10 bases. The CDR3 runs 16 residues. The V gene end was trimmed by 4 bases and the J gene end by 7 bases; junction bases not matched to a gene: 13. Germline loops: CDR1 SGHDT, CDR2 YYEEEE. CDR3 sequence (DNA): TGTGCCAGCAGCGCGTCCCGGGGGGACAGGGGTTTTGAAGCTTTCTTT. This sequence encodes CASSASRGDRGFEAFF.

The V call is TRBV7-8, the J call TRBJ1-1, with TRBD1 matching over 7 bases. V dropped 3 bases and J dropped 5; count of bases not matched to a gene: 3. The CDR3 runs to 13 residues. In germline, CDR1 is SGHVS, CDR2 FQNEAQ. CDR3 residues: CASSLGQLTEAFF. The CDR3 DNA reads TGTGCCAGCAGCTTGGGACAGCTAACTGAAGCTTTCTTT.

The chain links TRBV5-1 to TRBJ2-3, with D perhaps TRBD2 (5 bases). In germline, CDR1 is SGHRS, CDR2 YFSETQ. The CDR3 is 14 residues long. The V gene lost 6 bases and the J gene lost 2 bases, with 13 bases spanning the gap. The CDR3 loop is CASKRAAYTDTQYF. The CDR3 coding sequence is TGCGCCAGCAAGAGAGCGGCCTACACAGATACGCAGTATTTT. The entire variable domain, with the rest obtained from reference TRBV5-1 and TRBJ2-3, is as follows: KAGVTQTPRYLIKTRGQQVTLSCSPISGHRSVSWYQQTPGQGLQFLFEYFSETQRNKGNFPGRFSGRQFSNSRSEMNVSTLELGDSALYLCASKRAAYTDTQYFGPGTRLTVL.

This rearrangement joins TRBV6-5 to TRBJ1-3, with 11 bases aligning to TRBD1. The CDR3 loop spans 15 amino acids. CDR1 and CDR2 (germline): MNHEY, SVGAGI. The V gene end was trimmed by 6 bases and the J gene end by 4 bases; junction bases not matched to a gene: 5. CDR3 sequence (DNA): TGTGCCAGCAGGACGGGACAGGGGGGCGGAAACACCATATATTTT. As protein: CASRTGQGGGNTIYF.

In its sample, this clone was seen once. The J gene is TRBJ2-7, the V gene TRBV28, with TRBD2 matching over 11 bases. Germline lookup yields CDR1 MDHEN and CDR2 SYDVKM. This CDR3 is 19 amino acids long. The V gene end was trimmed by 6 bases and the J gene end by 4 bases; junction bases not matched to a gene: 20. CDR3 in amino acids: CASSSPPRETSGDQYEQYF. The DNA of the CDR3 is TGTGCCAGCAGCTCACCCCCCCGGGAGACTAGCGGGGATCAATACGAGCAGTACTTC.

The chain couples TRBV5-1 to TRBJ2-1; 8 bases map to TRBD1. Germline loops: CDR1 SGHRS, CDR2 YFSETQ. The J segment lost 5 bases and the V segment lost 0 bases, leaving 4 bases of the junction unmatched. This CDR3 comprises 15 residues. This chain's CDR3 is CASSLDGRGHNEQFF. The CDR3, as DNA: TGCGCCAGCAGCTTGGACGGCAGGGGGCACAATGAGCAGTTCTTC. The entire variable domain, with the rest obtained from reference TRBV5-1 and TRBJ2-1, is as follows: KAGVTQTPRYLIKTRGQQVTLSCSPISGHRSVSWYQQTPGQGLQFLFEYFSETQRNKGNFPGRFSGRQFSNSRSEMNVSTLELGDSALYLCASSLDGRGHNEQFFGPGTRLTVL.

For the CDR3, the DNA is TGTGCCAGTAGGCCGGGACAGGGGGCAGGAGAGCAGTACTTC. As protein: CASRPGQGAGEQYF. The chain combines TRBV19 with TRBJ2-7; TRBD1 matches 12 bases. Germline V gene data show CDR1 as LNHDA and CDR2 as SQIVND (reference sequence). There are 14 residues in the CDR3. The ends lost 6 bases at V and 7 bases at J; junction bases unmatched: 7.

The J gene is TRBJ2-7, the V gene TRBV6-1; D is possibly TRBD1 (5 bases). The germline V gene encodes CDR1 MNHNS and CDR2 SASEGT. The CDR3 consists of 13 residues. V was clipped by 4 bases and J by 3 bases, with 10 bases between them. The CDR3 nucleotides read TGTGCCAGCAGTGTTTCAGGGAACTACGAGCAGTACTTC. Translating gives CASSVSGNYEQYF.

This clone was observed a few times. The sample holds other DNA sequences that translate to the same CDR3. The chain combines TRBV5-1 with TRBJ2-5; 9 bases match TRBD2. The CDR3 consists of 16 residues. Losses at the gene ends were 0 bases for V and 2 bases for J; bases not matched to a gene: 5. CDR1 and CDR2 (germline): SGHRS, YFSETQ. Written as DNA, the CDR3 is TGCGCCAGCAGCTTGGCCCTGGCGGGGGGGCAAGAGACCCAGTACTTC. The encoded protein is CASSLALAGGQETQYF.

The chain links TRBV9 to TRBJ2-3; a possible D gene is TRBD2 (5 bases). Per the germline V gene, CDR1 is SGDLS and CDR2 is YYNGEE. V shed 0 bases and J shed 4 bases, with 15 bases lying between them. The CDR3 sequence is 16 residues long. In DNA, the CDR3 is TGTGCCAGCAGCGTAGGGTTAGCGACCCGGGCAGATACGCAGTATTTT. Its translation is CASSVGLATRADTQYF.

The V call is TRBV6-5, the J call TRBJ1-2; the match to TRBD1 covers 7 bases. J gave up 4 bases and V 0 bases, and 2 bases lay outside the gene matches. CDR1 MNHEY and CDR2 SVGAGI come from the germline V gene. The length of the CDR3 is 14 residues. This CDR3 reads CASSYSAGGYGYTF. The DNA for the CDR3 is TGTGCCAGCAGTTACTCTGCAGGGGGCTATGGCTACACCTTC.

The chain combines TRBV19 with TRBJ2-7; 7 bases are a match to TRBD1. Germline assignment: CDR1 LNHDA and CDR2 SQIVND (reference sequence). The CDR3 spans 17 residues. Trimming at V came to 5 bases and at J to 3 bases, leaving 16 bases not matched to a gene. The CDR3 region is CASSPRRTGPSNYEQYF. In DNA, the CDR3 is TGTGCCAGTAGTCCGCGCCGGACAGGTCCTAGTAACTACGAGCAGTACTTC.

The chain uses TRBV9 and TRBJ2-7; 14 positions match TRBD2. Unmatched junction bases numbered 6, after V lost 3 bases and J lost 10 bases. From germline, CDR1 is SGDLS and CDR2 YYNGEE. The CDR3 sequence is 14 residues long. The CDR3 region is CASSGTSGGYGQYF. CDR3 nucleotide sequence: TGTGCCAGCAGCGGGACTAGCGGGGGGTACGGTCAGTACTTC.

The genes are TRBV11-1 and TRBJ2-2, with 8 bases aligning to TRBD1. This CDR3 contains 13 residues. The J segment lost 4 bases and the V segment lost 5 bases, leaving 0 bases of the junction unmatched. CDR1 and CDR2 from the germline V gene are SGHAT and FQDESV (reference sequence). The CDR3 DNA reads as TGTGCCAGCAGCCAGGGGGCCACCGGGGAGCTGTTTTTT. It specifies CASSQGATGELFF.

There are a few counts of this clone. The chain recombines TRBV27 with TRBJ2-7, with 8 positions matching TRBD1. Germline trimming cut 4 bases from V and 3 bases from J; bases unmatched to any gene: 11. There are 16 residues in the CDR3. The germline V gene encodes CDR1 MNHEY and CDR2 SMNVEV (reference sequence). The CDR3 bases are TGTGCCAGCAGTTCACCTACAGGGGGTTCGATCTACGAGCAGTACTTC. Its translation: CASSSPTGGSIYEQYF.